Listed below are T cell receptor beta chains from one sample, sequenced in a study of T-cell memory formation after mild COVID-19. Each CDR3 protein gets one entry after TCRdb re-called the 5' RACE reads with MiXCR. The data show about 320,000 distinct CDR3 sequences, approximately 14% seen once. What was sequenced was PBMCs or a T cell subset sorted from them (not recorded which). These receptors were taken from a man younger than 35 who had mild COVID-19 (a few samples of this study predate the infection). Cell type and time point are not known. Each CDR3 is given with its conserved first and last residue. Each record gives: J gene, clone size, V gene, D gene, CDR3 protein, CDR3 DNA. D genes are given only for firm matches. The size of a clone is reported for some rows only, either as once, few or many, or as a class for expanded clones.

TRBJ2-5 | NA | TRBV7-8 | NA | CASSLADFKGRGETQYF | TGTGCCAGCAGCTTAGCGGATTTTAAGGGGAGGGGGGAGACCCAGTACTTC
TRBJ2-5 | many | TRBV11-3 | NA | CASSRGNQETQYF | TGTGCCAGCAGCCGGGGAAATCAAGAGACCCAGTACTTC
TRBJ1-1 | NA | TRBV10-3 | TRBD1 | CAIKTGGMDTEAFF | TGTGCCATCAAGACAGGGGGAATGGACACTGAAGCTTTCTTT
TRBJ1-2 | NA | TRBV7-9 | NA | CASSFLSPGFYGYTF | TGTGCCAGCAGCTTTCTCTCCCCGGGGTTCTATGGCTACACCTTC
TRBJ2-7 | NA | TRBV5-1 | TRBD2 | CASSLGSSGVYEQYF | TGCGCCAGCAGCTTGGGGTCTAGCGGGGTCTACGAGCAGTACTTC
TRBJ1-2 | few | TRBV29-1 | TRBD1 | CSVEGSGGGYTF | TGCAGCGTTGAGGGGTCAGGGGGAGGCTACACCTTC
TRBJ1-3 | few | TRBV6-5 | NA | CASRMDGSGNTIYF | TGTGCCAGCAGAATGGACGGCTCTGGAAACACCATATATTTT
TRBJ2-2 | few | TRBV20-1 | NA | CSASFSGTGELFF | TGCAGTGCTAGTTTCAGTGGCACCGGGGAGCTGTTTTTT
TRBJ1-6 | NA | TRBV7-2 | NA | CASGGRFGSPLHF | TGTGCCAGCGGGGGCAGGTTCGGTTCACCCCTCCACTTT
TRBJ1-6 | few | TRBV5-1 | NA | CASSSAGLRGSPLHF | TGCGCCAGCAGCTCCGCAGGGTTGAGGGGATCACCCCTCCACTTT
TRBJ2-4 | many | TRBV28 | NA | CASSLRGIQYF | TGTGCCAGCAGCTTGAGGGGCATTCAGTACTTC
TRBJ1-1 | NA | TRBV4-2 | NA | CASSQVGQMNTEAFF | TGTGCCAGCAGCCAAGTAGGACAGATGAACACTGAAGCTTTCTTT
TRBJ2-1 | few | TRBV7-8 | NA | CASRPRSRDEQFF | TGTGCCAGCAGACCCCGGAGCAGGGATGAGCAGTTCTTC
TRBJ2-7 | many | TRBV5-1 | NA | CASSLSGNSFEQYF | TGCGCCAGCAGCTTGTCCGGCAATTCCTTCGAGCAGTACTTC
TRBJ2-7 | few | TRBV6-5 | TRBD2 | CASRDGGTFRSSYEQYF | TGTGCCAGCAGAGACGGGGGGACTTTTAGGAGCTCCTACGAGCAGTACTTC
TRBJ2-5 | few | TRBV7-2 | NA | CASSNQGPRQETQYF | TGTGCCAGCAGCAATCAGGGGCCCCGCCAAGAGACCCAGTACTTC
TRBJ1-4 | few | TRBV11-2 | TRBD1 | CASSLDLTGTGNEKLFF | TGTGCCAGCAGCTTAGATCTGACGGGGACAGGGAACGAAAAACTGTTTTTT
TRBJ1-5 | few | TRBV6-2/TRBV6-3 | TRBD1 | CASSRGQGNQPQHF | TGTGCCAGCAGTAGGGGACAGGGTAATCAGCCCCAGCATTTT
TRBJ1-1 | NA | TRBV6-5 | TRBD1 | CASSYSNLQGAPNTEAFF | TGTGCCAGCAGTTACTCGAATCTTCAGGGGGCCCCAAACACTGAAGCTTTCTTT
TRBJ2-5 | NA | TRBV3-1 | TRBD2 | CASSQEGRLAGGETQYF | TGTGCCAGCAGCCAAGAAGGTCGGCTAGCGGGGGGAGAGACCCAGTACTTC
TRBJ1-6 | few | TRBV7-2 | NA | CASRDAFYNSPLHF | TGTGCCAGCAGAGATGCCTTTTACAATTCACCCCTCCACTTT
TRBJ2-7 | many | TRBV11-2 | TRBD1 | CASRDARTGNYEQYF | TGTGCCAGCAGGGACGCGAGGACAGGGAATTACGAGCAGTACTTC
TRBJ2-3 | few | TRBV20-1 | TRBD1 | CSADPGGSYTQYF | TGCAGTGCTGATCCAGGGGGCTCCTATACGCAGTATTTT
TRBJ2-3 | NA | TRBV7-2 | TRBD2 | CASSFNGGMTDTQYF | TGTGCCAGCAGCTTCAACGGGGGGATGACAGATACGCAGTATTTT
TRBJ2-1 | many | TRBV7-8 | NA | CASSLTSARGIGSYNEQFF | TGTGCCAGCAGCTTAACAAGCGCGAGGGGGATAGGCTCCTACAATGAGCAGTTCTTC
TRBJ2-5 | few | TRBV5-1 | NA | CASSLAPGPETQYF | TGCGCCAGCAGCTTGGCCCCGGGGCCGGAGACCCAGTACTTC
TRBJ1-2 | NA | TRBV24-1 | TRBD1 | CATSDYGQGSYTF | TGTGCCACCAGTGATTATGGACAGGGGAGCTACACCTTC
TRBJ2-3 | few | TRBV20-1 | NA | CSAPSVTRAQYF | TGCAGTGCCCCCTCGGTAACTAGAGCGCAGTATTTT
TRBJ1-6 | NA | TRBV4-3 | NA | CASSQDGPNISPLHF | TGCGCCAGCAGCCAAGACGGTCCGAATATTTCACCCCTCCACTTT
TRBJ1-1 | few | TRBV5-1 | NA | CASSHRGGNTEAFF | TGCGCCAGCAGTCACAGAGGGGGGAACACTGAAGCTTTCTTT
TRBJ2-5 | few | TRBV5-1 | NA | CASLQGGEGETQYF | TGCGCCAGCTTACAGGGAGGAGAGGGAGAGACCCAGTACTTC
TRBJ2-1 | NA | TRBV4-3 | NA | CASSQAGGGYNEQFF | TGCGCCAGCAGCCAAGCCGGGGGAGGCTACAATGAGCAGTTCTTC
TRBJ1-4 | NA | TRBV4-2 | NA | CASSQEPADLGEKLFF | TGTGCCAGCAGCCAAGAGCCGGCGGACTTGGGTGAAAAACTGTTTTTT
TRBJ2-2 | many | TRBV7-3 | NA | CASSLSATGELFF | TGTGCCAGCAGCTTATCAGCTACCGGGGAGCTGTTTTTT
TRBJ2-2 | NA | TRBV7-3 | NA | CASSLNQGKASGELFF | TGTGCCAGCAGCTTAAACCAGGGAAAGGCATCCGGGGAGCTGTTTTTT
TRBJ2-5 | NA | TRBV20-1 | NA | CSARDSGRETQYF | TGCAGTGCTAGAGATTCAGGGAGGGAGACCCAGTACTTC
TRBJ2-5 | NA | TRBV27 | TRBD1 | CATRGLEETQYF | TGTGCCACCAGGGGGCTAGAGGAGACCCAGTACTTC
TRBJ2-2 | NA | TRBV5-1 | TRBD1 | CASLGQMNTGELFF | TGCGCCAGCCTGGGACAGATGAACACCGGGGAGCTGTTTTTT
TRBJ1-2 | few | TRBV3-1 | TRBD1 | CASSQDGRDRGRTYGYTF | TGTGCCAGCAGCCAAGATGGTCGGGACAGGGGGCGTACTTATGGCTACACCTTC
TRBJ1-1 | NA | TRBV25-1 | NA | CASVPSGATEAFF | TGTGCCAGCGTCCCGAGCGGGGCCACCGAAGCTTTCTTT
TRBJ2-2 | few | TRBV4-1 | TRBD2 | CASSQAFRGGRASGELFF | TGCGCCAGCAGCCAAGCCTTCCGGGGGGGCCGGGCAAGCGGGGAGCTGTTTTTT
TRBJ2-3 | NA | TRBV6-5 | TRBD1 | CASSYSAVVGQGGKYF | TGTGCCAGCAGTTACTCAGCGGTGGTGGGACAGGGGGGCAAGTATTTT
TRBJ1-2 | NA | TRBV5-1 | TRBD1 | CASSLEGAEGYTF | TGCGCCAGCAGCTTGGAGGGGGCAGAGGGCTACACCTTC
TRBJ2-5 | few | TRBV7-2 | NA | CASGRDWETQYF | TGTGCCAGCGGCAGGGATTGGGAGACCCAGTACTTC
TRBJ2-3 | NA | TRBV11-1 | TRBD1 | CASATGRLNRGRGADTQYF | TGTGCCAGCGCCACCGGCCGATTGAACAGGGGGCGCGGTGCAGATACGCAGTATTTT
TRBJ2-2 | few | TRBV5-6 | TRBD1 | CASSILRQGSNGELFF | TGTGCCAGCAGCATCCTCCGACAGGGGTCTAACGGGGAGCTGTTTTTT
TRBJ1-1 | NA | TRBV6-6 | NA | CASSPRGGMSTEAFF | TGTGCCAGCAGTCCCCGAGGGGGGATGTCCACTGAAGCTTTCTTT
TRBJ1-5 | NA | TRBV12-3/TRBV12-4 | NA | CASSLAQPGTQHF | TGTGCCAGCAGTTTAGCCCAACCGGGAACCCAGCATTTT